This TCR beta chain was recorded in a study of early stage breast cancer tumors. Trimming cost V 1 base and J 2 bases; bases outside gene matches: 5. CDR3 length: 15 amino acids. Germline V gene lookup returns CDR1 MNHNS and CDR2 SASEGT. Assay: immunoSEQ multiplex PCR; the TCRdb copy retains only in-frame clones and omits some. Among approximately 30,000 clones listed, 80% were seen once. This receptor was identified in a person between 60 and 70 years old with breast cancer. The rearrangement links TRBV6-1 to TRBJ2-7; the match to TRBD2 covers 7 bases. The sample was blood. This CDR3 is CASSEGPGRAYEQYF. The CDR3 DNA follows: TGTGCCAGCAGTGAAGGGCCAGGGAGGGCCTACGAGCAGTACTTC.